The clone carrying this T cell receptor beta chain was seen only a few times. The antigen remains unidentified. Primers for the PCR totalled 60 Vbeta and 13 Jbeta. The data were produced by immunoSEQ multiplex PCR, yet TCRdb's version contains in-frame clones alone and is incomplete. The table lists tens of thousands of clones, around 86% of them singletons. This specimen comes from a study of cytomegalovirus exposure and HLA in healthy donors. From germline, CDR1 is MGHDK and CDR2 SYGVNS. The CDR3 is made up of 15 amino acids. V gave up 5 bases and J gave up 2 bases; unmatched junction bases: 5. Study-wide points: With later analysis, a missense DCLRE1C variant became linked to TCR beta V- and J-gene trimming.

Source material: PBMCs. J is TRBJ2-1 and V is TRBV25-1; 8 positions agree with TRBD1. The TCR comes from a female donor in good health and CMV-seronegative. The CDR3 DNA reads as TGTGCCAGCAGTCCGGACAGGGAAACCTACAATGAGCAGTTCTTC. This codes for CASSPDRETYNEQFF. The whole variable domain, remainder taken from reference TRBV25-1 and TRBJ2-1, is EADIYQTPRYLVIGTGKKITLECSQTMGHDKMYWYQQDPGMELHLIHYSYGVNSTEKGDLSSESTVSRIRTEHFPLTLESARPSHTSQYLCASSPDRETYNEQFFGPGTRLTVL.